This TCR beta chain was recorded in a study of T cell repertoires in cytomegalovirus infection. TCRdb processed the reads anew with MiXCR; each CDR3 protein has one entry. The repertoire includes around 200,000 distinct CDR3 sequences, about 17% of them detected once, and 20% to 25% sits in the top ten. The clonotype comes from a human donor in good health (CMV status not recorded). Some clones in this sample may be carry-over from other donors' samples. Sequenced: CD8+ T cells from PBMCs.

CDR3 bases: TGTGCCAGCAGCTCGACTAGCGGGAGCGCAGATACGCAGTATTTT. Its protein product is CASSSTSGSADTQYF. The chain couples TRBV7-2 to TRBJ2-3; 12 bases agree with TRBD2. Germline CDR1 SGHTA, CDR2 FQGNSA. This CDR3 has 15 residues. J was trimmed by 4 bases and V by 4 bases; bases with no gene match: 3.